Listed here are 20 T cell receptor beta chains from one sample, sequenced in a study of OX40 agonist ivuxolimab in advanced cancers. Method: immunoSEQ multiplex PCR; TCRdb's copy keeps in-frame clones and lacks some. Of 80,000 to 100,000 clones in the sample, 80% to 90% were seen once. The sequencing here drew on CD4+ or CD8+ T cells sorted from blood, taken in a trial of the OX40 agonist ivuxolimab. The origin of the receptors is an adult with an advanced solid tumor such as melanoma, head and neck, liver or kidney cancer.

The CDR3 sequence is CASSDRVRNQPQHF. DNA of the CDR3: TGCGCCAGCAGCGATAGGGTACGAAATCAGCCCCAGCATTTT. The rearrangement uses TRBV4-3 and TRBJ1-5, with D unclear. This CDR3 contains 14 residues. Germline CDR1 reads LGHNA; CDR2 reads YSLEER. Trimming stripped 5 bases from V and 4 bases from J, with 12 bases between.

The J gene is TRBJ2-1, the V gene TRBV28, with a tentative D call TRBD2 (7 bases). Germline-derived CDR1 and CDR2 are MDHEN and SYDVKM. This CDR3 is 12 amino acids long. Deletions cut 8 bases from V and 9 bases from J, with 14 bases between. The CDR3 here is CASGGALTEQFF. CDR3 coding DNA: TGTGCCAGCGGGGGGGCCTTAACTGAGCAGTTCTTC.

The chain recombines TRBV28 with TRBJ2-2, with TRBD1 matching over 8 bases. The CDR3 sequence is 18 residues long. Germline V gene lookup returns CDR1 MDHEN and CDR2 SYDVKM. V lost 5 bases to trimming and J lost 3 bases; unmatched junction nucleotides: 14. The CDR3 loop is CASSPSSDRGQYTGELFF. The CDR3 DNA sequence: TGTGCCAGCAGTCCCAGCTCCGACAGGGGACAGTACACCGGGGAGCTGTTTTTT. The entire variable domain, with the rest obtained from reference TRBV28 and TRBJ2-2, is as follows: DVKVTQSSRYLVKRTGEKVFLECVQDMDHENMFWYRQDPGLGLRLIYFSYDVKMKEKGDIPEGYSVSREKKERFSLILESASTNQTSMYLCASSPSSDRGQYTGELFFGEGSRLTVL.

This clone was seen more than once but under ten times. The J gene is TRBJ2-2, the V gene TRBV9; the D is unclear. V was clipped by 1 base and J by 7 bases, with 11 bases between them. CDR1 is SGDLS and CDR2 is YYNGEE in the germline V gene. The CDR3 contains 14 residues. CDR3 loop: CASSVQAKDGELFF. In DNA form, the CDR3 reads TGTGCCAGCAGCGTACAAGCGAAAGACGGGGAGCTGTTTTTT.

The chain carries TRBV28 and TRBJ1-2, with a tentative D call TRBD1 (5 bases). V was pared by 6 bases and J by 8 bases, with 22 bases between. The CDR3 is made up of 15 amino acids. The germline V gene has CDR1 MDHEN and CDR2 SYDVKM. The CDR3 sequence: CASRRPGNIAHGYTF. The CDR3 DNA is TGTGCCAGCAGGAGGCCAGGGAATATAGCGCACGGCTACACCTTC.

Only one count was recorded for this clone. The chain is built from TRBV11-2 and TRBJ1-1; D unclear. CDR1 and CDR2 from the germline V gene are SGHAT and FQNNGV. The V end was cut by 3 bases, the J end by 6 bases, with 11 bases between. CDR3 length: 13 amino acids. CDR3 bases: TGTGCCAGCAGCTTCAAGGGTAGCCCTGAAGCTTTCTTT. The encoded protein is CASSFKGSPEAFF. The variable domain in full, with the rest retrieved from reference TRBV11-2 and TRBJ1-1, is EAGVAQSPRYKIIEKRQSVAFWCNPISGHATLYWYQQILGQGPKLLIQFQNNGVVDDSQLPKDRFSAERLKGVDSTLKIQPAKLEDSAVYLCASSFKGSPEAFFGQGTRLTVV.

The chain uses TRBV6-6 and TRBJ2-2; TRBD1 agrees at 10 bases. Per germline, CDR1 MNHNY and CDR2 SVGAGI (reference sequence). This CDR3 has 15 amino acids. Trimming removed 6 bases from V and 7 bases from J; junction bases left unmatched: 8. In nucleotides, the CDR3 is TGTGCCAGCAGACCTATCGGACAGGGGGTCGGGGAGCTGTTTTTT. The encoded protein is CASRPIGQGVGELFF.

The chain has TRBV2 and TRBJ1-6; D uncertain. Per germline, CDR1 SNHLY and CDR2 FYNNEI. The CDR3 consists of 13 residues. V lost 7 bases, J lost 9 bases, and 13 bases lay in between. The CDR3 sequence: CASKEEGSSPLHF. Here the CDR3 DNA reads TGTGCCAGCAAGGAGGAAGGGTCTTCACCCCTCCACTTT. Filled out from reference TRBV2 and TRBJ1-6, the complete variable domain reads EPEVTQTPSHQVTQMGQEVILRCVPISNHLYFYWYRQILGQKVEFLVSFYNNEISEKSEIFDDQFSVERPDGSNFTLKIRSTKLEDSAMYFCASKEEGSSPLHFGNGTRLTVT.

This sequence joins TRBV5-6 and TRBJ1-4, with 7 bases matching TRBD1. CDR3 length: 15 amino acids. Germline V gives CDR1 SGHDT, CDR2 YYEEEE. J was trimmed by 3 bases and V by 4 bases; bases with no gene match: 6. DNA for the CDR3: TGTGCCAGCAGCAAGAAGGGGGCGGCTAATGAAAAACTGTTTTTT. Amino acids: CASSKKGAANEKLFF.

The V and J genes are TRBV29-1 and TRBJ2-7; D remains unclear. Germline V gene lookup returns CDR1 SQVTM and CDR2 ANQGSEA. This CDR3 is 14 amino acids long. V shed 6 bases and J shed 0 bases, with 15 bases lying between them. In DNA form, the CDR3 reads TGCAGCGTGCGAGTGCCTGGCGGCTCCTACGAGCAGTACTTC. Translated: CSVRVPGGSYEQYF.

The chain couples TRBV4-1 to TRBJ1-2, with TRBD1 matching over 9 bases. The trim removed 3 bases at V and 8 bases at J, leaving 19 bases unmatched. The CDR3 is 18 amino acids. Germline CDR1 reads MGHRA; CDR2 reads YSYEKL. Written as DNA, the CDR3 is TGCGCCAGCAGCCAGCCCGGGACAGGGAGTCCCCGGAGCGGCGGCTACACCTTC. Translation: CASSQPGTGSPRSGGYTF.

The chain recombines TRBV19 with TRBJ1-6; 9 bases are shared with TRBD1. The CDR3 has 16 residues. Germline V CDR1 and CDR2: LNHDA, SQIVND (reference sequence). The junction had 13 bases not matched to a gene; V was cut back by 6 bases and J by 10 bases. Here the CDR3 reads CASSQPGQGSPSPLHF. The CDR3 nucleotides read TGTGCCAGTAGCCAACCGGGACAGGGATCTCCATCACCCCTCCACTTT.

This clone was seen just once. The rearrangement joins TRBV7-2 to TRBJ2-7, with 12 nucleotides matching TRBD2. This CDR3 contains 15 residues. CDR1 is SGHTA and CDR2 is FQGNSA in the germline V gene. V shed 3 bases and J 6 bases; nucleotides not matched to a gene: 6. As DNA, the CDR3 is TGTGCCAGCAGCTTCTATCTAGCGGGGGGGCTCGAGCAGTACTTC. It codes for CASSFYLAGGLEQYF.

J is TRBJ2-7 and V is TRBV7-2, with a tentative D call TRBD1 (5 bases). CDR3 length: 12 amino acids. The germline V and J ends were trimmed by 5 bases and 5 bases, with 10 bases remaining between them. Germline values: CDR1 SGHTA, CDR2 FQGNSA. As DNA, the CDR3 is TGTGCCAGCAGCCCCGACAGTCACGAGCAGTACTTC. Translation gives CASSPDSHEQYF.

This clone was seen just once. This chain joins TRBV7-9 and TRBJ1-4; TRBD1 is a possible D gene (5 bases). Germline-derived CDR1 and CDR2 are SEHNR and FQNEAQ (reference sequence). CDR3 length: 15 residues. Trimming left V 5 bases short and J 5 bases short, with 15 bases between. Here the CDR3 DNA reads TGTGCCAGCAGCGCCCAGGGTTACCGGAATGAAAAACTGTTTTTT. This gives the protein CASSAQGYRNEKLFF.

The genes are TRBV14 and TRBJ1-2; D remains ambiguous. Germline-derived CDR1 and CDR2 are SGHDN and FVKESK. The CDR3 has 13 residues. V lost 0 bases to trimming and J lost 9 bases, with 11 bases between them. The CDR3 DNA reads TGTGCCAGCAGCCAAGATGTTATAAGTAGCTACACCTTC. Translated: CASSQDVISSYTF.

The chain is built from TRBV18 and TRBJ1-1, with TRBD1 matching 10 bases. Germline values: CDR1 KGHSH, CDR2 LQKENI. Trimming cost V 5 bases and J 5 bases; bases outside gene matches: 8. There are 15 residues in the CDR3. CDR3 coding DNA: TGTGCCAGCTCAGTTATCGGACAGGGGGAGACTGAAGCTTTCTTT. Its protein product is CASSVIGQGETEAFF.

The chain carries TRBV19 and TRBJ1-1; D not resolved. Germline values: CDR1 LNHDA, CDR2 SQIVND (reference sequence). The CDR3 has 14 amino acids. Trimming stripped 4 bases from V and 5 bases from J, with 14 bases between. In nucleotides, the CDR3 is TGTGCCAGTAGTAGAGAAGTTGGTTGGACTGAAGCTTTCTTT. It translates to CASSREVGWTEAFF.

The CDR3 bases are TGCGCCAGCAGCCCGCGGTCGGGAGAGACCCAGTACTTC. Amino acids: CASSPRSGETQYF. The chain carries TRBV4-3 and TRBJ2-5; D is unclear. Germline loops: CDR1 LGHNA, CDR2 YSLEER. V lost 4 bases and J lost 4, with 10 bases in between. The CDR3 runs 13 residues.

This clone was found a few times. Written as DNA, the CDR3 is TGTGCCAGCAGTTCCCTTGGGACAGTGAACCATGGCTACACCTTC. Protein: CASSSLGTVNHGYTF. The chain couples TRBV9 to TRBJ1-2; 7 positions match TRBD1. With V trimmed by 5 bases and J by 6 bases, 13 bases remained unmatched. The length of the CDR3 is 15 residues. Germline assignment: CDR1 SGDLS and CDR2 YYNGEE.